This T cell receptor (beta chain) appears in the sequencing data of a study of blood T cell repertoires in COVID-19. The overall study: The samples span acute and convalescent COVID-19 from the United States, Italy and Spain.

Seattle's enrolled individuals joined amid active infection and were then monitored longitudinally. As processed by the authors: Using reference gene primer amplification, nucleated cell counts were estimated. Generated by immunoSEQ multiplex PCR, the TCRdb table keeps only in-frame clones and is missing some. V and J calls and clone size come straight from that table; D and trimming were deduced from the DNA. The sample includes approximately 500,000 clones, roughly nine tenths of them seen just once. The CDR3 is made up of 15 amino acids. The junction had 9 bases not matched to a gene; V was cut back by 7 bases and J by 5 bases. CDR1 ENHRY and CDR2 SYGVKD come from the germline V gene.

Sequencing was performed on peripheral blood. This TCR derives from a woman in her forties or fifties with COVID-19, enrolled during active disease. J is TRBJ2-2 and V is TRBV10-3, with 8 bases identical to TRBD2. CDR3 nucleotide sequence: TGTGCCATCACGAGCGGGGGAGTGGAAACCGGGGAGCTGTTTTTT. This translates into CAITSGGVETGELFF.